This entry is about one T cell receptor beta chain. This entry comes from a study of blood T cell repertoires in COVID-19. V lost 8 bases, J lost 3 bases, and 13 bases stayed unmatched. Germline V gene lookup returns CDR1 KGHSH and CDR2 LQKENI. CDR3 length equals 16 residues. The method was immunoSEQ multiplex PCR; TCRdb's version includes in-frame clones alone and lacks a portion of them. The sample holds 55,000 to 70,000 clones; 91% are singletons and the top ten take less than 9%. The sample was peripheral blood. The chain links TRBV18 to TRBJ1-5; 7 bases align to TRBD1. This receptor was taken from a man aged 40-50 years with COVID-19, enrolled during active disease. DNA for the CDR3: TGTGCCAGCCCACTGCCTTCAACAGGGGCCAATCAGCCCCAGCATTTT. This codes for CASPLPSTGANQPQHF.